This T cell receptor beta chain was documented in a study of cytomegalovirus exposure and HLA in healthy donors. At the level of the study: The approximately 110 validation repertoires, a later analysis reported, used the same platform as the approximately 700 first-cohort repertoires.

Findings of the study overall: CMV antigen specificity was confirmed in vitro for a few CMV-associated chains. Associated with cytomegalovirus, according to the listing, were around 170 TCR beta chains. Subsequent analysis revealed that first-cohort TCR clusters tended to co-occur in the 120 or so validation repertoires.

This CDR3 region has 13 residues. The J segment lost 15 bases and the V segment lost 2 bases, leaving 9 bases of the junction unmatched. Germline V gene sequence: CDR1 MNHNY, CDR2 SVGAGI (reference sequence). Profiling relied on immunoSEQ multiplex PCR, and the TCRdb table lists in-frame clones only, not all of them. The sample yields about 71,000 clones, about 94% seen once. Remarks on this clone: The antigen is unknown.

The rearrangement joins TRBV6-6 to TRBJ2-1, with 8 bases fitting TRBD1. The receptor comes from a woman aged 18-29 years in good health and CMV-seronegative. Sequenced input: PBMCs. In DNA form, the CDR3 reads TGTGCCAGCAGTTACGAGGCCAGGGGGCATGTGTTCTTC. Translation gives CASSYEARGHVFF.